The 23 T cell receptor beta chains given below trace back to one sample, sequenced in a study of T-cell memory formation after mild COVID-19. Using its own MiXCR run on the 5' RACE reads, TCRdb lists one record per CDR3 protein. The data contain a few hundred thousand distinct CDR3 sequences, under 20% of them singletons. Source material: PBMCs or a T cell subset sorted from them (not recorded which). The receptor source for this set is a man between 18 and 35 years old who had mild COVID-19 (a few samples of this study predate the infection). Cell type and time point are not known.

This chain uses TRBV6-5 with TRBJ1-1; D uncertain. The CDR3 runs 14 residues. Trimming took 2 bases from V and 4 from J, leaving 11 bases between them. The germline V gene has CDR1 MNHEY and CDR2 SVGAGI. CDR3 sequence (DNA): TGTGCCAGCAGTTACGCGGCGTCGGCCACTGAAGCTTTCTTT. Translation gives CASSYAASATEAFF.

This clonotype was counted a few times. This chain connects TRBV2 to TRBJ2-5; tentative D call: TRBD1 (6 bases). The CDR3 covers 13 residues. Trimming pared 1 base from V and 5 bases from J, leaving 8 bases between. Germline V gene lookup returns CDR1 SNHLY and CDR2 FYNNEI. The CDR3 loop is CASSEDRAETQYF. CDR3 bases: TGTGCCAGCAGTGAAGACAGGGCCGAGACCCAGTACTTC.

The gene calls are TRBV30 and TRBJ1-2; TRBD1 agrees at 9 bases. The CDR3 covers 11 residues. Trimming cost V 5 bases and J 8 bases; bases outside gene matches: 3. From germline, CDR1 is GTSNPN and CDR2 SVGIG (reference sequence). CDR3 in DNA: TGTGCCTGGGACAGGGGGTACGGCTACACCTTC. This translates into CAWDRGYGYTF.

CDR3 residues: CASSGQGSTTGELFF. The CDR3 nucleotides are TGTGCCAGCAGTGGACAGGGTTCCACCACCGGGGAGCTGTTTTTT. The chain employs TRBV2 and TRBJ2-2; 7 nucleotides agree with TRBD1. The germline gives CDR1 SNHLY, CDR2 FYNNEI. Trimming at V came to 4 bases and at J to 4 bases, leaving 6 bases not matched to a gene. This CDR3 region has 15 residues. Together with reference TRBV2 and TRBJ2-2, the CDR3 gives the full variable domain: EPEVTQTPSHQVTQMGQEVILRCVPISNHLYFYWYRQILGQKVEFLVSFYNNEISEKSEIFDDQFSVERPDGSNFTLKIRSTKLEDSAMYFCASSGQGSTTGELFFGEGSRLTVL.

There are a few counts of this clonotype. This sequence joins TRBV10-1 and TRBJ2-7, with unresolved D. Germline loops: CDR1 WNHNN, CDR2 SYGVQD (reference sequence). This CDR3 spans 13 amino acids. Trimming took off 0 bases at V and 5 bases at J, with 8 bases between the two ends. Here the CDR3 reads CASSESGRNEQYF. In DNA, the CDR3 is TGCGCCAGCAGTGAGTCGGGTAGGAACGAGCAGTACTTC.

This clonotype was seen once. This rearrangement joins TRBV9 to TRBJ1-1; 7 positions agree with TRBD1. The CDR3 consists of 15 residues. The V and J ends lost 3 bases and 4 bases, in that order; junction bases with no gene match: 9. The germline V gene has CDR1 SGDLS and CDR2 YYNGEE. The CDR3 sequence: CASSGSGGTSTEAFF. CDR3 nucleotide sequence: TGTGCCAGCAGCGGATCAGGGGGGACGAGCACTGAAGCTTTCTTT.

CDR3 sequence reads: CASSQGLAPYNEQFF. CDR3 DNA sequence: TGTGCCAGCAGCCAAGGACTAGCGCCTTACAATGAGCAGTTCTTC. The chain carries TRBV11-2 and TRBJ2-1; 9 nucleotides match TRBD2. The CDR3 consists of 15 residues. Germline V gene data show CDR1 as SGHAT and CDR2 as FQNNGV. V shed 5 bases and J 4 bases; nucleotides not matched to a gene: 6.

This clonotype has a handful of counts. The J gene is TRBJ2-4, the V gene TRBV3-1, with D unresolved. From germline, CDR1 is LGHDT and CDR2 YNNKEL (reference sequence). The CDR3 is 17 residues long. V was clipped by 4 bases and J by 0 bases, with 16 bases between them. CDR3 in amino acids: CASSPRFNSVAKNIQYF. CDR3 sequence (DNA): TGTGCCAGCAGCCCCCGGTTTAACTCCGTAGCCAAAAACATTCAGTACTTC.

This chain uses TRBV5-6 with TRBJ1-1; tentatively, D is TRBD1 (6 bases). The CDR3 totals 18 residues. Trimming shortened V by 3 bases and J by 2 bases, and 23 bases separated the two germline ends. Germline V CDR1 and CDR2: SGHDT, YYEEEE. CDR3 region: CASSWEGGHEYYNTEAFF. CDR3 DNA sequence: TGTGCCAGCAGCTGGGAAGGGGGGCACGAATACTACAACACTGAAGCTTTCTTT.

This sequence joins TRBV4-2 and TRBJ1-3, with a possible D match to TRBD1 (5 bases). Trimming took 4 bases from V and 0 from J, leaving 10 bases between them. This CDR3 is 15 amino acids long. Per the germline V gene, CDR1 is LGHNA and CDR2 is YNFKEQ. CDR3: CASSPQVNSGNTIYF. The DNA for the CDR3 is TGTGCCAGCAGCCCACAGGTTAACTCTGGAAACACCATATATTTT.

This clonotype was counted a few times. The chain couples TRBV4-2 to TRBJ2-3; unclear D gene. Trimming cost V 3 bases and J 2 bases, with 6 bases left between them. This CDR3 region has 13 residues. Germline V CDR1 and CDR2: LGHNA, YNFKEQ. The CDR3 loop reads CASSHRYTDTQYF. The CDR3 coding sequence is TGTGCCAGCAGCCACAGATACACAGATACGCAGTATTTT.

V and J are TRBV6-2 or TRBV6-3 and TRBJ2-7, with D maybe TRBD2 (6 bases). CDR1 is MNHEY and CDR2 is SVGEGT in the germline V gene. This CDR3 comprises 15 residues. V lost 4 bases and J 0 bases, leaving 13 bases between the germline ends. The CDR3 bases are TGTGCCAGCAGTTCCGCGGGGCAGAGCTCCTACGAGCAGTACGTC. Amino acid sequence: CASSSAGQSSYEQYV.

This clonotype was seen many times. This chain links TRBV10-3 with TRBJ2-2, with D perhaps TRBD2 (5 bases). The germline V and J ends were trimmed by 0 bases and 13 bases, with 21 bases remaining between them. From germline, CDR1 is ENHRY and CDR2 SYGVKD. This CDR3 has 16 residues. The CDR3 protein is CAISESTGSGMWRLFF. CDR3 nucleotides: TGTGCCATCAGTGAGTCGACGGGGTCGGGGATGTGGCGGCTGTTTTTT.

In its sample, this clonotype was seen many times. The chain has TRBV6-5 and TRBJ2-7; D unclear. The CDR3 totals 13 residues. V was pared by 4 bases and J by 6 bases, with 13 bases between. Germline V CDR1 and CDR2: MNHEY, SVGAGI. CDR3 in amino acids: CASSSFPRSEQYV. The CDR3 coding sequence is TGTGCCAGCAGTTCCTTTCCCCGCAGCGAGCAGTACGTC.

The chain carries TRBV4-1 and TRBJ1-6; D remains unclear. The CDR3 is made up of 15 amino acids. Trimming removed 1 base at V and 0 bases at J, with 4 bases between. The germline gives CDR1 MGHRA, CDR2 YSYEKL. CDR3 sequence: CASSQASSYNSPLHF. The CDR3 DNA reads as TGCGCCAGCAGCCAAGCGAGCTCCTATAATTCACCCCTCCACTTT.

This clonotype was counted once. J is TRBJ2-3 and V is TRBV21-1; the table assigns TRBD1, which was not confirmed against the DNA. TRBV21-1 is annotated as a pseudogene. The CDR3 covers 19 residues. In DNA, the CDR3 is TGTGCCAGCAGCAAATCCCGCCAGGGGGTATCTTACCGCACAGATACGCAGTATTTT. Encoded protein: CASSKSRQGVSYRTDTQYF.

This clonotype was seen only a few times. V usage is TRBV5-1 and J usage is TRBJ1-1; D unclear. The CDR3 covers 13 residues. Germline-derived CDR1 and CDR2 are SGHRS and YFSETQ. V was pared by 5 bases and J by 5 bases, with 13 bases between. CDR3 sequence reads: CASSSAARTEAFF. CDR3 bases: TGCGCCAGCAGTTCGGCGGCCCGGACTGAAGCTTTCTTT.

This rearrangement joins TRBV28 to TRBJ1-1; tentatively, D is TRBD1 (6 bases). Germline loops: CDR1 MDHEN, CDR2 SYDVKM. The germline V and J ends were trimmed by 5 bases and 5 bases, with 15 bases remaining between them. This CDR3 region has 14 residues. In DNA, the CDR3 is TGTGCCAGCAGTGGGCAGGGGCGCGGAACTGAAGCTTTCTTT. Its translation is CASSGQGRGTEAFF.

The gene calls are TRBV7-8 and TRBJ2-1; TRBD1 aligns across 9 bases. The germline V gene has CDR1 SGHVS and CDR2 FQNEAQ. The CDR3 is made up of 16 amino acids. With V trimmed by 2 bases and J by 2 bases, 4 bases remained unmatched. The CDR3 DNA sequence: TGTGCCAGCAGCTTATTCCGGGACAGGGCCTACAATGAGCAGTTCTTC. This sequence encodes CASSLFRDRAYNEQFF.

This clonotype came up a few times. J is TRBJ2-7 and V is TRBV2, with D tentatively TRBD1 (5 bases). Trimming took 8 bases from V and 5 from J, leaving 13 bases between them. Germline V gene data show CDR1 as SNHLY and CDR2 as FYNNEI. The CDR3 contains 12 residues. CDR3: CASGAVWDEQYF. CDR3 sequence (DNA): TGTGCCAGCGGGGCTGTGTGGGACGAGCAGTACTTC.

The sample holds a few counts of this clonotype. The rearrangement uses TRBV29-1 and TRBJ2-1; D perhaps matches TRBD2 (5 bases). CDR1 is SQVTM, CDR2 ANQGSEA, per germline. The CDR3 extends over 12 amino acids. V was cut by 4 bases and J by 6 bases, with 10 bases left in between. As DNA, the CDR3 is TGCAGCGTTGTGTCCAGCGGCAATGAGCAGTTCTTC. It yields the protein CSVVSSGNEQFF.

The genes are TRBV7-2 and TRBJ2-7, with D perhaps matching TRBD1 or TRBD2 (5 bases each). Germline CDR1 SGHTA, CDR2 FQGNSA. The CDR3 loop spans 15 amino acids. V gave up 2 bases and J gave up 6 bases, with 17 bases separating them. CDR3 bases: TGTGCCAGCAGCTTACTCGGGGCCCGGGATGGCGAGCAGTACTTC. Protein sequence: CASSLLGARDGEQYF.

The gene calls are TRBV4-3 and TRBJ1-1; the D gene is possibly TRBD1 (6 bases). The CDR3 has 14 residues. Trimming cost V 1 base and J 4 bases, with 10 bases left between them. Germline lookup yields CDR1 LGHNA and CDR2 YSLEER. The CDR3 is CASSQAVRGTEAFF. The CDR3 DNA follows: TGCGCCAGCAGCCAAGCTGTCAGGGGCACTGAAGCTTTCTTT.